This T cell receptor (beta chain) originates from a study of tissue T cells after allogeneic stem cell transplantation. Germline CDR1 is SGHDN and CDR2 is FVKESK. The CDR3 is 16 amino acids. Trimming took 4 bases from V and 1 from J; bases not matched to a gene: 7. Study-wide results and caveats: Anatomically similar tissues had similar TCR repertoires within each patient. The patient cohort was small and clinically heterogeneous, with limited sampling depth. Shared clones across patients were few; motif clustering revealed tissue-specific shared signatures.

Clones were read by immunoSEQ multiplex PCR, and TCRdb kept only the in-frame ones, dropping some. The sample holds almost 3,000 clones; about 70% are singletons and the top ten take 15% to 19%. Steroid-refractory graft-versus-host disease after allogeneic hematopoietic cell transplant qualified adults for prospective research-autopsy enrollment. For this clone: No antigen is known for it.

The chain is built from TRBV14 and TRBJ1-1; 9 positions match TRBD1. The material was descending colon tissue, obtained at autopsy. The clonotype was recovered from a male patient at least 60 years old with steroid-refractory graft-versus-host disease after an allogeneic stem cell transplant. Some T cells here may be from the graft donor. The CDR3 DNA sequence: TGTGCCAGCAGCCGGGACAGGGTAGTCCCGAACACTGAAGCTTTCTTT. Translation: CASSRDRVVPNTEAFF.